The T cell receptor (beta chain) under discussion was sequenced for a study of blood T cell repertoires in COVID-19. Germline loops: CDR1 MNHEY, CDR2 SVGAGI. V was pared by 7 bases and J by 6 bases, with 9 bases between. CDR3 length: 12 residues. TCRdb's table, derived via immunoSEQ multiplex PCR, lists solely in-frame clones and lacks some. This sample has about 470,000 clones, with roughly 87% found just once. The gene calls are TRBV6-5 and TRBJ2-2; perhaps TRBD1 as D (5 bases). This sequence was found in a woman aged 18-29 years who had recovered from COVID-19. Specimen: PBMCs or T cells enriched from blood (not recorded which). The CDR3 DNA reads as TGTGCCAGCACTGGGGCGCCCGGGGAGCTGTTTTTT. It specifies CASTGAPGELFF.